The 30 T cell receptor beta chains listed next were all sequenced from one sample in a study of blood T cells in healthy people across ages. The authors ran a second PCR of about 6 to 11 cycles using a sample-barcoded 5' primer and a J-beta primer mix. Each CDR3 protein gets one entry after TCRdb re-called the 5' RACE reads with MiXCR. Of more than 900,000 distinct CDR3 sequences in the sample, under 30% are singletons; the top ten hold less than 0.75%. This same sample was also part of a study on T cells of mothers and their children.

The sample comprised blood. These receptor sequences come from a girl aged 2-15 years in good health.

The J gene is TRBJ1-6, the V gene TRBV20-1; perhaps TRBD1 as D (5 bases). The CDR3 length is 16 residues. The germline gives CDR1 DFQATT, CDR2 SNEGSKA (reference sequence). V lost 0 bases, J lost 1 base, and 10 bases lay in between. CDR3 in DNA: TGCAGTGCTAGAGATCGGGGGAAATCCTATAATTCACCCCTCCACTTT. It translates to CSARDRGKSYNSPLHF.

This clonotype was picked up a small number of times. The chain employs TRBV20-1 and TRBJ1-1; 8 bases map to TRBD1. The CDR3 covers 15 residues. V shed 3 bases and J 7 bases; nucleotides not matched to a gene: 13. The V gene's germline CDR1 is DFQATT and CDR2 SNEGSKA (reference sequence). The CDR3 sequence: CSASYLDRAMDEAFF. The CDR3 DNA sequence: TGCAGTGCTAGTTATCTGGACAGGGCTATGGATGAAGCTTTCTTT.

The J gene is TRBJ2-7, the V gene TRBV29-1, with D perhaps matching TRBD1 or TRBD2 (5 bases each). Germline V gene lookup returns CDR1 SQVTM and CDR2 ANQGSEA. The CDR3 has 15 residues. V shed 0 bases and J shed 7 bases, with 19 bases lying between them. CDR3 bases: TGCAGCGTTGAAGACCGGGACCAAAGCACTCCTGAGCAGTACTTC. This codes for CSVEDRDQSTPEQYF.

The gene calls are TRBV28 and TRBJ1-4; D is undetermined. This CDR3 spans 13 amino acids. Trimming pared 7 bases from V and 5 bases from J, leaving 11 bases between. CDR1 and CDR2 (germline): MDHEN, SYDVKM. CDR3 sequence reads: CASTGPQNEKLFF. CDR3 nucleotides: TGTGCCAGCACTGGCCCGCAAAATGAAAAACTGTTTTTT.

The V gene is TRBV7-9, the J gene TRBJ2-5; D tentatively reads TRBD1 or TRBD2 (5 bases each). The CDR3 covers 16 residues. The V gene lost 1 base and the J gene lost 2 bases, with 14 bases spanning the gap. Germline V gene lookup returns CDR1 SEHNR and CDR2 FQNEAQ (reference sequence). This CDR3 is CASSLEGPRGQETQYF. CDR3 coding DNA: TGTGCCAGCAGCTTAGAGGGACCCCGGGGACAAGAGACCCAGTACTTC.

A few counts support this clonotype. Written as DNA, the CDR3 is TGTGCCAGCAATCCTCAGATCCAAGAGACCCAGTACTTC. It specifies CASNPQIQETQYF. V usage is TRBV7-9 and J usage is TRBJ2-1, with no clear D. TRBJ2-5 matches the DNA end more closely, so the J call is doubtful. The germline gives CDR1 SEHNR, CDR2 FQNEAQ (reference sequence). This CDR3 comprises 13 residues.

This clonotype appeared a few times. V and J are TRBV20-1 and TRBJ2-6; perhaps D is TRBD1 or TRBD2 (6 bases each). Germline lookup yields CDR1 DFQATT and CDR2 SNEGSKA (reference sequence). The V end lost 1 base, the J end lost 0 bases, and 16 bases lay between the germline ends. This CDR3 region has 18 residues. The CDR3 spells CSARGGGFDSSGANVLTF. The CDR3 DNA sequence: TGCAGTGCTAGAGGAGGGGGGTTTGATAGCTCTGGGGCCAACGTCCTGACTTTC.

The chain employs TRBV5-1 and TRBJ1-2; the D gene is possibly TRBD1 (6 bases). Germline V lookup: CDR1 SGHRS, CDR2 YFSETQ. Trimming pared 0 bases from V and 3 bases from J, leaving 12 bases between. This CDR3 is built from 15 residues. CDR3: CASSLATGEYYGYTF. The CDR3 DNA is TGCGCCAGCAGCTTGGCGACAGGAGAATACTATGGCTACACCTTC. Filled out from reference TRBV5-1 and TRBJ1-2, the complete variable domain reads KAGVTQTPRYLIKTRGQQVTLSCSPISGHRSVSWYQQTPGQGLQFLFEYFSETQRNKGNFPGRFSGRQFSNSRSEMNVSTLELGDSALYLCASSLATGEYYGYTFGSGTRLTVV.

The chain is built from TRBV7-9 and TRBJ2-6; D gene uncertain. Germline V gene lookup returns CDR1 SEHNR and CDR2 FQNEAQ (reference sequence). Trimming pared 1 base from V and 4 bases from J, leaving 11 bases between. This CDR3 has 16 amino acids. CDR3 residues: CASSLVSGSGANVLTF. DNA of the CDR3: TGTGCCAGCAGCTTAGTTTCTGGATCCGGGGCCAACGTCCTGACTTTC.

The V and J genes are TRBV12-3 or TRBV12-4 and TRBJ1-5; 7 bases align to TRBD1. With V trimmed by 4 bases and J by 0 bases, 6 bases remained unmatched. CDR3 length: 16 amino acids. The CDR3 here is CASSSQGGYSNQPQHF. CDR3 nucleotides: TGTGCCAGCAGTTCTCAGGGGGGCTATAGCAATCAGCCCCAGCATTTT.

This clonotype has a handful of counts. CDR3 in DNA: TGTGCCAGCAGGACTAGCGGCAAGGGATACGAGCAGTACTTC. As protein: CASRTSGKGYEQYF. The gene calls are TRBV12-3 or TRBV12-4 and TRBJ2-7, with 9 bases fitting TRBD2. With V trimmed by 6 bases and J by 4 bases, 7 bases remained unmatched. CDR3 size: 14 residues.

This chain joins TRBV4-3 and TRBJ2-5; no firm D call. Judging by the DNA end, TRBJ2-1 fits better; the J call may be wrong. Germline CDR1 is LGHNA and CDR2 is YSLEER. CDR3 length: 13 residues. The CDR3 coding sequence is TGCGCCAGCAGCCGAAGACTCTCCGATGAGCAGTTCTTC. It translates to CASSRRLSDEQFF.

This chain joins TRBV6-2 or TRBV6-3 and TRBJ1-4; D is perhaps TRBD1 (5 bases). The CDR3 runs to 16 residues. Germline CDR1 reads MNHEY; CDR2 reads SVGEGT. V lost 6 bases and J 7 bases, leaving 21 bases between the germline ends. CDR3 in amino acids: CASRSAGGTFTEKLFF. For the CDR3, the DNA is TGTGCCAGCAGATCTGCGGGGGGTACCTTCACTGAAAAACTGTTTTTT.

The DNA of the CDR3 is TGCAGTCTAAGGAGGGCCTACTCTGGAAACACCATATATTTT. It yields the protein CSLRRAYSGNTIYF. The rearrangement uses TRBV20-1 and TRBJ1-3; no definite D call. With 8 bases removed from V and 0 bases from J, the gap between germline ends came to 14 bases. Germline CDR1 and CDR2: DFQATT and SNEGSKA (reference sequence). The CDR3 is 14 amino acids.

J is TRBJ2-7 and V is TRBV6-1, with 7 bases lining up with TRBD2. The CDR3 has 14 amino acids. The V gene end was trimmed by 2 bases and the J gene end by 12 bases; junction bases not matched to a gene: 13. The germline CDR1 and CDR2 sequences are MNHNS and SASEGT. The CDR3 loop reads CASSELPTSWDGYF. CDR3 coding DNA: TGTGCCAGCAGTGAACTACCGACTAGCTGGGATGGGTACTTC.

The chain couples TRBV20-1 to TRBJ2-2, with D possibly TRBD2 on 6 matching bases. Germline CDR1 is DFQATT and CDR2 is SNEGSKA (reference sequence). The V gene lost 3 bases and the J gene lost 3 bases, with 17 bases spanning the gap. The CDR3 extends over 16 amino acids. As DNA, the CDR3 is TGCAGTGCTAGTCTACACGGGGGAAAGGACACCGGGGAGCTGTTTTTT. It translates to CSASLHGGKDTGELFF.

This chain uses TRBV5-1 with TRBJ1-1; D call uncertain. The CDR3 spans 14 residues. Germline V lookup: CDR1 SGHRS, CDR2 YFSETQ. Trimming took 0 bases from V and 4 from J, leaving 10 bases between them. DNA of the CDR3: TGCGCCAGCAGCTTGGTAAGGAGGCGCACTGAAGCTTTCTTT. This gives the protein CASSLVRRRTEAFF.

In its sample, this clonotype was seen a few times. The chain links TRBV29-1 to TRBJ2-5, with D possibly being TRBD2 (5 bases). Trimming left V 3 bases short and J 1 base short, with 9 bases between. Germline V gene sequence: CDR1 SQVTM, CDR2 ANQGSEA. The CDR3 loop spans 13 amino acids. Here the CDR3 DNA reads TGCAGCGTTGAGAGCGGAGTCCAAGAGACCCAGTACTTC. It translates to CSVESGVQETQYF.

The V and J genes are TRBV7-9 and TRBJ1-2; TRBD1 matches 7 bases. This CDR3 contains 16 residues. The junction had 18 bases not matched to a gene; V was cut back by 7 bases and J by 7 bases. Germline CDR1 SEHNR, CDR2 FQNEAQ (reference sequence). Written as DNA, the CDR3 is TGTGCCAGCACCGGGACAGCCCCGTACACGACCGGTGGCTACACCTTC. Its translation: CASTGTAPYTTGGYTF.

This chain links TRBV12-3 or TRBV12-4 with TRBJ2-5, with 10 bases lining up with TRBD2. TRBJ2-1 matches the DNA end more closely, so the J call is doubtful. The CDR3 has 16 amino acids. CDR3 loop: CASSLSGLASGVEQFF. DNA of the CDR3: TGTGCCAGCAGTTTATCGGGACTAGCGTCGGGTGTAGAGCAGTTCTTC.

This clonotype appeared many times. The chain carries TRBV4-3 and TRBJ2-5; possibly TRBD1 or TRBD2 for D (5 bases each). The V and J ends lost 0 bases and 5 bases respectively, with 7 bases between them. The CDR3 is 13 residues long. Germline assignment: CDR1 LGHNA and CDR2 YSLEER. The CDR3 is CASSQEWGETQYF. CDR3 coding DNA: TGCGCCAGCAGCCAAGAGTGGGGGGAGACCCAGTACTTC.

This clonotype was found a few times. The rearrangement uses TRBV29-1 and TRBJ2-7, with no clear D. Per germline, CDR1 SQVTM and CDR2 ANQGSEA. The CDR3 runs 15 residues. The V end was cut by 6 bases, the J end by 10 bases, with 28 bases between. The CDR3 DNA follows: TGCAGCGTCCAGAATGAATTTGGCATAAGAGTGGCCCAGTACTTC. It is translated as CSVQNEFGIRVAQYF.

The chain combines TRBV7-3 with TRBJ2-2; a possible D gene is TRBD1 (6 bases). The V and J ends lost 5 bases and 4 bases respectively, with 11 bases between them. The CDR3 has 14 amino acids. Germline V lookup: CDR1 SGHTA, CDR2 FQGTGA. The CDR3, as DNA: TGTGCCAGCAGCCGGGACACAATCACCGGGGAGCTGTTTTTT. Amino acids: CASSRDTITGELFF. The whole variable domain, filled in from reference TRBV7-3 and TRBJ2-2, reads GAGVSQTPSNKVTEKGKYVELRCDPISGHTALYWYRQSLGQGPEFLIYFQGTGAADDSGLPNDRFFAVRPEGSVSTLKIQRTERGDSAVYLCASSRDTITGELFFGEGSRLTVL.

This clonotype was seen a few times. The chain carries TRBV7-9 and TRBJ2-7, with 8 bases identical to TRBD2. This CDR3 has 15 amino acids. Losses at the gene ends were 3 bases for V and 5 bases for J; bases not matched to a gene: 9. Germline CDR1 reads SEHNR; CDR2 reads FQNEAQ (reference sequence). The CDR3 bases are TGTGCCAGCAGCTTCGGCGGGGGGCAGGCGGACGAGCAGTACTTC. It yields the protein CASSFGGGQADEQYF.

V is TRBV7-8 and J is TRBJ1-2, with D possibly matching TRBD1 (5 bases). Trimming removed 3 bases at V and 6 bases at J, with 11 bases between. The CDR3 loop spans 13 amino acids. CDR1 and CDR2 from the germline V gene are SGHVS and FQNEAQ. As DNA, the CDR3 is TGTGCCAGCAGCTTGGGGGACGGAAATGGCTACACCTTC. Amino acid sequence: CASSLGDGNGYTF.

The J gene is TRBJ2-5, the V gene TRBV12-3 or TRBV12-4, with D possibly matching TRBD2 (5 bases). The end of the DNA is better explained by TRBJ2-1, so the J call may be wrong. The CDR3 totals 14 residues. CDR3 nucleotide sequence: TGTGCCAGCAAATGGCTAGCTGGCGACAATGAGCAGTTCTTC. Translated: CASKWLAGDNEQFF.

V is TRBV6-1 and J is TRBJ2-1, with D maybe TRBD2 (6 bases). CDR3 length equals 12 residues. Trimming removed 7 bases at V and 8 bases at J, with 12 bases between. Germline CDR1 reads MNHNS; CDR2 reads SASEGT. The CDR3 spells CASNNGRDEQFF. The DNA of the CDR3 is TGTGCCAGCAATAACGGGAGAGATGAGCAGTTCTTC.

V gene TRBV5-6 combines with J gene TRBJ2-7; the D gene is possibly TRBD2 (6 bases). This CDR3 is 14 amino acids long. The germline CDR1 and CDR2 sequences are SGHDT and YYEEEE. Trimming pared 0 bases from V and 5 bases from J, leaving 12 bases between. The CDR3 coding sequence is TGTGCCAGCAGCTTGGACGGGAGAAGCCACGAGCAGTACTTC. Amino acids: CASSLDGRSHEQYF.

As regards this clonotype: A read error is possible here, since a much larger clone lies one base away. For the CDR3, the DNA is TGTGCCAGCAGTGCGTACAAGCAGTACTTC. Translated: CASSAYKQYF. This chain uses TRBV25-1 with TRBJ2-7; D unresolved. The ends were cut back, 4 bases at V and 8 bases at J, with 6 bases in the middle. This CDR3 comprises 10 residues. Germline V gene data show CDR1 as MGHDK and CDR2 as SYGVNS.

This clonotype was counted a few times. DNA of the CDR3: TGCGCCACCGCAGCTAACTACTCCACAGATACGCAGTATTTT. It yields the protein CATAANYSTDTQYF. This sequence joins TRBV5-1 and TRBJ2-3, with D uncertain. Trimming took off 9 bases at V and 2 bases at J, with 16 bases between the two ends. Germline CDR1 and CDR2: SGHRS and YFSETQ. The CDR3 totals 14 residues.